This TCR beta chain came from a study of T cell repertoires in cytomegalovirus infection. Whole-study context: Newly reported HLA-C-restricted and thoroughly characterized HLA-B-restricted CMV epitopes were employed. Study conclusions and caveats: People with CMV and the relevant HLA were identified by cumulative public TCR beta family frequency. Dominant in the ex vivo response were TCR beta clonotypes restricted by HLA-C and specific for CMV.

A note on this clonotype: What it binds is unknown.

This CDR3 has 12 amino acids. Trimming stripped 2 bases from V and 8 bases from J, with 9 bases between. In germline, CDR1 is MNHEY, CDR2 SVGAGI. From the reads, TCRdb called clonotypes with MiXCR, one entry per CDR3 protein. This sample carries about 360,000 distinct CDR3 sequences, approximately 35% of them seen once, and the ten largest clones take less than 15%. The gene calls are TRBV6-5 and TRBJ1-2; no clear D gene. The specimen comprised cultured PBMCs, sampled from culture after CMV antigen stimulation. This clonotype was obtained from a human donor in good health (CMV status not recorded). Some clones in this sample may be carry-over from other donors' samples. The CDR3 loop reads CASSYEGRGYTF. The CDR3 bases are TGTGCCAGCAGTTACGAAGGTCGCGGCTACACCTTC.